The clone carrying this T cell receptor (beta chain) was counted only a few times. This record belongs to a study of regulatory T cells in long-lasting Graves disease. Through Arm-PCR of CDR3 regions and iRepertoire HTBI primers, TCR beta libraries were built. TCRdb ran MiXCR on the multiplex PCR reads and lists one entry per CDR3 protein. The sample shows about 620,000 distinct CDR3 sequences, around 15% of them seen only once. Germline V gene data show CDR1 as SGHAT and CDR2 as FQDESV (reference sequence). V was clipped by 4 bases and J by 2 bases, with 11 bases between them. The CDR3 covers 14 residues. Stated time point: newly diagnosed GD, antithyroid drugs for less than 3 months. The TCR library was prepared using RNA isolated from PBMCs. A peripheral blood sample, 7 to 9.5 milliliters in volume, was drawn into EDTA tubes. These sequences were also reported in another study, on T cells in Graves' hyperthyroidism and ophthalmopathy. From that second work: In the blood, most expanded thyroid clonotypes above 0.001 appeared as well.

Sequenced material: peripheral blood mononuclear cells (PBMCs), taken at new diagnosis, from a patient treated with antithyroid drugs. The chain carries TRBV11-1 and TRBJ1-1; no clear D. This receptor was obtained from a woman aged 25 to 39 with Graves disease. The CDR3: CASSSGVGNTEAFF. In nucleotides, the CDR3 is TGTGCCAGCAGCTCCGGTGTTGGAAACACTGAAGCTTTCTTT.